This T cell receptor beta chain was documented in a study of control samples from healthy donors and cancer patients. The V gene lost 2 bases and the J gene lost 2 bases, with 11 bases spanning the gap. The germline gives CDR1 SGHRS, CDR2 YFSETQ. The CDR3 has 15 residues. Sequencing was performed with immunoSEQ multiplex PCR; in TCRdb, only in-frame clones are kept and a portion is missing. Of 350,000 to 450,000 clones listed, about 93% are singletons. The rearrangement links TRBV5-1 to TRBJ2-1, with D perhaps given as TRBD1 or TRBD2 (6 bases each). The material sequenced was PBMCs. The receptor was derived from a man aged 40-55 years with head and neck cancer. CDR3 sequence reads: CASSFGGEAYNEQFF. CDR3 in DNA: TGCGCCAGCAGCTTCGGGGGCGAGGCCTACAATGAGCAGTTCTTC.